Given below is one T cell receptor (beta chain) in context. The antigen is unknown. These data originate in a study of cytomegalovirus exposure and HLA in healthy donors. Study-wide context: Of 350 to 400 genotyped donors, 81% grouped in the Caucasian-associated ancestry cluster.

The primer mix had 60 Vbeta and 13 Jbeta primers. TCRdb's copy holds only in-frame clones and misses some; the assay was immunoSEQ multiplex PCR. The sample holds 150,000 to 200,000 clones; 75% to 90% are singletons and the top ten take around 2.3%. CDR1 is MNHEY, CDR2 SMNVEV, per germline (reference sequence). Trimming removed 4 bases from V and 8 bases from J, with 5 bases in between. This CDR3 has 11 amino acids. Overall study results and limits: An analysis was carried out later, and it reportedly showed fewer N-insertions in an Asian-associated ancestry cluster than the 666-donor mean. Most TCR beta V segments were productive about 90% or about 30% of the time in an earlier analysis.

The chain uses TRBV27 and TRBJ2-2; D gene unclear. The TCR originated in a male donor in good health and CMV-seronegative. Sequencing was carried out using PBMCs. The CDR3 spells CASSSEGELFF. CDR3 DNA sequence: TGTGCCAGCAGTTCCGAGGGGGAGCTGTTTTTT.